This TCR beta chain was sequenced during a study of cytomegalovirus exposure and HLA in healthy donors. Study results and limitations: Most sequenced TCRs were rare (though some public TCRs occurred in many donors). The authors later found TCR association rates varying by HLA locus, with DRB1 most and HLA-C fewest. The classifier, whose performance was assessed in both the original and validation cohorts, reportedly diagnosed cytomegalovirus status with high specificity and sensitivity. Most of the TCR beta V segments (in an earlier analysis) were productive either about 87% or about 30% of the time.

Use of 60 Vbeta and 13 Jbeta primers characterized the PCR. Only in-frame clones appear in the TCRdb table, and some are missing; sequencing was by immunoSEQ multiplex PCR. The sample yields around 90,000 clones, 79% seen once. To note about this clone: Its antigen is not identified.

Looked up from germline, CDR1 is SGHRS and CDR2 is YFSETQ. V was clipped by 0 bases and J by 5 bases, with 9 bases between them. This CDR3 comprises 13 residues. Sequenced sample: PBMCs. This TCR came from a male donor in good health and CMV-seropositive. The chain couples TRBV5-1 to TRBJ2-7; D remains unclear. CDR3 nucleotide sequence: TGCGCCAGCAGCTTGGAGAGGTTCCACGAGCAGTACTTC. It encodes CASSLERFHEQYF.